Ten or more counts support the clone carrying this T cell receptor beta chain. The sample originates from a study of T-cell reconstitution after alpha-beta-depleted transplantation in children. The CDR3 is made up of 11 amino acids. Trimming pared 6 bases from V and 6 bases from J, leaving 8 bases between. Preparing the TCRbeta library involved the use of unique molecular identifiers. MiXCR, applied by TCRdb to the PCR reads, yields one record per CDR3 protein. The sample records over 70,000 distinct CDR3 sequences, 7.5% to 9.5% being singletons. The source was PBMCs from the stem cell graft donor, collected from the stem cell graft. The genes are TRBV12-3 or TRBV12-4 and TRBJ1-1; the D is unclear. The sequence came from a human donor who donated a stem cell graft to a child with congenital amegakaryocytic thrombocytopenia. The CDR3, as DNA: TGTGCCAGCAGGAGACGGTCTGAAGCTTTCTTT. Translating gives CASRRRSEAFF.